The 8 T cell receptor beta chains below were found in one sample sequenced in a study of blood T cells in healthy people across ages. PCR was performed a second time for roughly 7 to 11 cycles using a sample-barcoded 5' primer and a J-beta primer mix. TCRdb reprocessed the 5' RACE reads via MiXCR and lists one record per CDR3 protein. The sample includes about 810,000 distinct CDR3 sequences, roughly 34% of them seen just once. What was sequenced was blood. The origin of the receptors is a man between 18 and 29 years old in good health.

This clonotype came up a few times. CDR3 sequence reads: CSAKPTGGAGSEQYF. CDR3 nucleotide sequence: TGCAGTGCTAAACCGACAGGGGGCGCAGGATCCGAGCAGTACTTC. The V call is TRBV20-1, the J call TRBJ2-7, with 10 bases aligning to TRBD1. This CDR3 has 15 amino acids. The trim removed 4 bases at V and 6 bases at J, leaving 12 bases unmatched. Looked up from germline, CDR1 is DFQATT and CDR2 is SNEGSKA (reference sequence).

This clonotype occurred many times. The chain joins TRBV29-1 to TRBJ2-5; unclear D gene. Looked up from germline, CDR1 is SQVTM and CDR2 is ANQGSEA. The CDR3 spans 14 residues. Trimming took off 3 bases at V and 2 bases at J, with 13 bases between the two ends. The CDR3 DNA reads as TGCAGCGTTGACCGATCGAACGCGCAAGAGACCCAGTACTTC. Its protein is CSVDRSNAQETQYF. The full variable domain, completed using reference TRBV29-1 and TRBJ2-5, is SAVISQKPSRDICQRGTSLTIQCQVDSQVTMMFWYRQQPGQSLTLIATANQGSEATYESGFVIDKFPISRPNLTFSTLTVSNMSPEDSSIYLCSVDRSNAQETQYFGPGTRLLVL.

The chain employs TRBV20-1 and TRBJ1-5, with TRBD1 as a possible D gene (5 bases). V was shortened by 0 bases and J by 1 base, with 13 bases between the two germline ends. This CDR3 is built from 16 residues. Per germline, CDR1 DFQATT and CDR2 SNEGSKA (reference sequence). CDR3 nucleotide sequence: TGCAGTGCTAGAGATGAGAGGGGATGGAGCAATCAGCCCCAGCATTTT. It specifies CSARDERGWSNQPQHF.

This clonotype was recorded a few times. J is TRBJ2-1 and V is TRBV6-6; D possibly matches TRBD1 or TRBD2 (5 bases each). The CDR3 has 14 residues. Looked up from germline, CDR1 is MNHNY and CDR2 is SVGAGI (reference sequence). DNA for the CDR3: TGTCGAACCAAACGAGGGCAGGGCTACAATGAGCAGTTCTTC. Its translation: CRTKRGQGYNEQFF.

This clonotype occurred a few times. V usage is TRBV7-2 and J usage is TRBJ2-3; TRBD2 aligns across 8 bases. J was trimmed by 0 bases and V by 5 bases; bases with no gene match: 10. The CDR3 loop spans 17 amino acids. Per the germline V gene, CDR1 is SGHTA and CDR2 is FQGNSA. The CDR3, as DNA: TGTGCCAGCAGCCCCCGGGAGGGGGGATCGAGCACAGATACGCAGTATTTT. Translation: CASSPREGGSSTDTQYF.

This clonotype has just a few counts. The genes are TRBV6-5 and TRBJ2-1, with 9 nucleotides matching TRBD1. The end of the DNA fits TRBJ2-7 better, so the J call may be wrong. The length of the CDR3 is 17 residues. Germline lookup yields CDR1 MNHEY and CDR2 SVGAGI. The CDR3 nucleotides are TGTGCCAGCAGTTTCCAGACCGGGACAGGGATTTACAATGAGCAGTACTTC. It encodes CASSFQTGTGIYNEQYF.

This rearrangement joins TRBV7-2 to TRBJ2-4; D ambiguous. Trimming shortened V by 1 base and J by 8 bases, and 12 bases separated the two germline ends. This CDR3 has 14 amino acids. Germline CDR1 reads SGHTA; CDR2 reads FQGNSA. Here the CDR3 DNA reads TGTGCCAGCAGCTTAGAAAAGGGTTGGGACATTCAGTACTTC. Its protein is CASSLEKGWDIQYF.

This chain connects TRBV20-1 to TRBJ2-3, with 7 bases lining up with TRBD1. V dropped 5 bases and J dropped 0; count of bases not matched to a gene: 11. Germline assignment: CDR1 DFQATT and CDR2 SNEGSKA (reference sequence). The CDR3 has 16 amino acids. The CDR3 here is CSAFPFQGVSTDTQYF. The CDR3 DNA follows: TGCAGTGCTTTCCCTTTTCAGGGGGTAAGCACAGATACGCAGTATTTT.